One sample yielded the 17 T cell receptor beta chains listed below, sequenced in a study of response to subunit inactivated influenza vaccine. Each CDR3 protein is one row after TCRdb ran MiXCR on the RT-PCR reads. The repertoire holds approximately 500,000 distinct CDR3 sequences, with 11% to 15% as singletons. Here the sequenced sample was PBMCs from blood, taken 12 days after vaccination. All receptors come from a man aged 45-65 years who received an inactivated influenza vaccine.

The V and J genes are TRBV4-1 and TRBJ2-1; a weak D match, TRBD1 (6 bases). The V gene lost 4 bases and the J gene lost 7 bases, with 17 bases spanning the gap. The CDR3 runs to 15 residues. Germline CDR1 is MGHRA and CDR2 is YSYEKL. The CDR3 DNA follows: TGCGCCAGCAGCCTGCAGGGGCCGAATGGGAATGAGCAGTTCTTC. Its protein product is CASSLQGPNGNEQFF.

This chain links TRBV4-3 with TRBJ2-7; D not certain. V lost 0 bases and J 0 bases, leaving 12 bases between the germline ends. Germline V gene sequence: CDR1 LGHNA, CDR2 YSLEER. The CDR3 loop spans 16 amino acids. The DNA for the CDR3 is TGCGCCAGCAGCCAAGATGCCACGGAGAGCTCCTACGAGCAGTACTTC. Translation: CASSQDATESSYEQYF.

This clonotype was seen repeatedly, ten times or more. J is TRBJ1-4 and V is TRBV4-3; D might be TRBD1 (6 bases). Germline CDR1 is LGHNA and CDR2 is YSLEER. The CDR3 contains 15 residues. The V end was cut by 0 bases, the J end by 7 bases, with 12 bases between. The CDR3 spells CASSQDTVGGEKLFF. The CDR3 DNA follows: TGCGCCAGCAGCCAAGACACTGTAGGGGGTGAAAAACTGTTTTTT.

The chain is built from TRBV20-1 and TRBJ2-3; the match to TRBD2 covers 11 bases. The V segment lost 6 bases and the J segment 3 bases; nucleotides outside the gene matches: 5. This CDR3 has 14 amino acids. Germline V gene sequence: CDR1 DFQATT, CDR2 SNEGSKA (reference sequence). CDR3 region: CSALAGGPTDTQYF. CDR3 bases: TGCAGTGCCTTAGCGGGGGGGCCTACAGATACGCAGTATTTT.

This clonotype was counted only a few times. The CDR3 sequence is CASTPGQGGNEQFF. The DNA for the CDR3 is TGTGCCAGCACCCCGGGACAGGGAGGGAATGAGCAGTTCTTC. This chain uses TRBV2 with TRBJ2-1, with 9 positions matching TRBD1. This CDR3 comprises 14 residues. Looked up from germline, CDR1 is SNHLY and CDR2 is FYNNEI. Trimming took 7 bases from V and 7 from J; bases not matched to a gene: 8.

This chain uses TRBV28 with TRBJ2-7; D perhaps matches TRBD2 (5 bases). The CDR3 length is 13 residues. Trimming removed 6 bases from V and 2 bases from J, with 11 bases in between. Germline assignment: CDR1 MDHEN and CDR2 SYDVKM. The CDR3 is CASRDYNAYEQYF. The CDR3 DNA follows: TGTGCCAGCAGAGACTACAATGCCTACGAGCAGTACTTC.

In DNA form, the CDR3 reads TGTGCCAGCACCCCCCGGGGCGGGAGAAACTATGAGCAGTTCTTC. This codes for CASTPRGGRNYEQFF. This sequence joins TRBV11-2 and TRBJ2-1, with 7 bases matching TRBD2. Germline V gene data show CDR1 as SGHAT and CDR2 as FQNNGV. The ends lost 7 bases at V and 8 bases at J; junction bases unmatched: 14. The length of the CDR3 is 15 residues. The variable domain in full, completed from reference TRBV11-2 and TRBJ2-1, reads EAGVAQSPRYKIIEKRQSVAFWCNPISGHATLYWYQQILGQGPKLLIQFQNNGVVDDSQLPKDRFSAERLKGVDSTLKIQPAKLEDSAVYLCASTPRGGRNYEQFFGPGTRLTVL.

This clonotype was detected only a few times. V and J are TRBV7-6 and TRBJ2-7, with D perhaps matching TRBD1 (6 bases). Germline loops: CDR1 SGHVS, CDR2 FNYEAQ. The CDR3 is made up of 15 amino acids. The V and J ends lost 5 bases and 1 base respectively, with 15 bases between them. CDR3 DNA sequence: TGTGCCAGCAGCGTAAGGACAGCTAGTTCCTACGAGCAGTACTTC. Translated, it gives CASSVRTASSYEQYF.

This clonotype was detected many times. The chain joins TRBV6-2 or TRBV6-3 to TRBJ2-7, with 9 bases matching TRBD1. The CDR3 runs 12 residues. Germline V gene lookup returns CDR1 MNHEY and CDR2 SVGEGT. The V and J ends lost 6 bases and 3 bases, in that order; junction bases with no gene match: 0. CDR3 in amino acids: CASRTGGYEQYF. The CDR3 coding sequence is TGTGCCAGCAGGACAGGGGGCTACGAGCAGTACTTC.

The rearrangement links TRBV12-3 or TRBV12-4 to TRBJ1-6; D is unresolved. V lost 3 bases and J 3 bases, leaving 6 bases between the germline ends. The CDR3 spans 14 residues. The CDR3 DNA follows: TGTGCCAGCAGTTTTAACAGCTATAATTCACCCCTCCACTTT. Translating it yields CASSFNSYNSPLHF.

The chain uses TRBV5-1 and TRBJ1-2; a weak D match, TRBD1 (6 bases). Germline assignment: CDR1 SGHRS and CDR2 YFSETQ. V lost 4 bases, J lost 5 bases, and 18 bases lay in between. The CDR3 extends over 15 amino acids. The CDR3 bases are TGCGCCAGCAGCCCAGCCGGACAGACTGATTATGGCTACACCTTC. Its translation: CASSPAGQTDYGYTF.

This chain joins TRBV7-9 and TRBJ2-7, with 9 bases that match TRBD1. With V trimmed by 4 bases and J by 0 bases, 4 bases remained unmatched. This CDR3 is built from 15 residues. From germline, CDR1 is SEHNR and CDR2 FQNEAQ (reference sequence). The CDR3 DNA follows: TGTGCCAGCAGCTGGGGACAGGGTTCCTCCTACGAGCAGTACTTC. Protein product: CASSWGQGSSYEQYF.

This clonotype showed up just a few times. This sequence joins TRBV20-1 and TRBJ2-3; the match to TRBD2 covers 8 bases. CDR1 and CDR2 (germline): DFQATT, SNEGSKA (reference sequence). V lost 5 bases and J lost 5; bases outside the gene matches: 9. The CDR3 covers 14 residues. The CDR3 DNA is TGCAGTGCTGATAAAGCGGGAGCCTTAGATACGCAGTATTTT. It is translated as CSADKAGALDTQYF.

This clonotype has ten or more counts. The chain joins TRBV5-1 to TRBJ2-7; possible D gene TRBD1, 5 bases. Trimming shortened V by 0 bases and J by 2 bases, and 12 bases separated the two germline ends. CDR3 length: 15 residues. CDR1 is SGHRS, CDR2 YFSETQ, per germline. CDR3 loop: CASSLGPGQTYEQYF. CDR3 nucleotide sequence: TGCGCCAGCAGCTTGGGTCCTGGACAAACCTACGAGCAGTACTTC.

This clonotype was seen only a few times. The chain is built from TRBV12-3 or TRBV12-4 and TRBJ2-2; D perhaps matches TRBD2 (8 bases). The CDR3 sequence is 17 residues long. Trimming left V 4 bases short and J 2 bases short, with 17 bases between. In DNA form, the CDR3 reads TGTGCCAGCAGTTCGGGAGGGGGCGTTGCAAACACCGGGGAGCTGTTTTTT. Translation gives CASSSGGGVANTGELFF.

This clonotype showed up just a few times. This chain connects TRBV5-1 to TRBJ2-7, with D tentatively TRBD1 (5 bases). Per germline, CDR1 SGHRS and CDR2 YFSETQ. CDR3 length: 11 amino acids. V was clipped by 2 bases and J by 7 bases, with 7 bases between them. CDR3 in DNA: TGCGCCAGCAGCTTCGACAGAGAGCAGTACTTC. Its translation is CASSFDREQYF.

This clonotype came up a few times. The chain links TRBV28 to TRBJ2-7; TRBD1 aligns across 8 bases. This CDR3 comprises 15 residues. Germline-derived CDR1 and CDR2 are MDHEN and SYDVKM. The J segment lost 3 bases and the V segment lost 5 bases, leaving 9 bases of the junction unmatched. The CDR3 protein is CASSLPGTGLYEQYF. The CDR3 DNA follows: TGTGCCAGCAGTCTCCCCGGGACAGGCCTCTACGAGCAGTACTTC.